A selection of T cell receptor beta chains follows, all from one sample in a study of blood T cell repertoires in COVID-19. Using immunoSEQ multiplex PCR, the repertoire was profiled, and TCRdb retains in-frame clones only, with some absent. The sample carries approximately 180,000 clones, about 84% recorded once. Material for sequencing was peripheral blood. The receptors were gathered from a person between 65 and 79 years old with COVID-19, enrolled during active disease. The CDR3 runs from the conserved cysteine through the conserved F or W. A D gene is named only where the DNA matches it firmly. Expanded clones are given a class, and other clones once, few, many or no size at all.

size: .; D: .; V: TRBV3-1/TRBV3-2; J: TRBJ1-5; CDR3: CASSQDWAGGQPQHF; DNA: TGTGCCAGCAGCCAAGATTGGGCAGGAGGGCAGCCCCAGCATTTT
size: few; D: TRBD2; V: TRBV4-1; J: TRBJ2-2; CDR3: CASSPNSGKNTGELFF; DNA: TGCGCCAGCAGCCCTAATAGCGGGAAGAACACCGGGGAGCTGTTTTTT
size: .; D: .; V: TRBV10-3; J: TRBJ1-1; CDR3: CAISAPLSEAFF; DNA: TGTGCCATCAGTGCCCCACTCTCTGAAGCTTTCTTT
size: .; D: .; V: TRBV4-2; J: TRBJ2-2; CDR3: CASSQDPSSGELFF; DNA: TGTGCCAGCAGCCAAGATCCCTCCTCCGGGGAGCTGTTTTTT
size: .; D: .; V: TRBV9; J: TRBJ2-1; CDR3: CASSSRTNEQFF; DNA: TGTGCCAGCAGCTCCAGGACAAATGAGCAGTTCTTC
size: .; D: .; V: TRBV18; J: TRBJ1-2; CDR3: CASSPGQVVGYTF; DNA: TGTGCCAGCTCACCTGGGCAGGTTGTAGGCTACACCTTC
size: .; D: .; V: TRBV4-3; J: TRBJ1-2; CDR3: CASSHVGGRDYGYTF; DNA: TGCGCCAGCAGCCATGTCGGTGGCAGGGACTATGGCTACACCTTC
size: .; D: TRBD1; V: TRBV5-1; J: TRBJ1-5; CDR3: CASSLTGGTNQPQHF; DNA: TGCGCCAGCAGCTTGACAGGGGGGACTAATCAGCCCCAGCATTTT
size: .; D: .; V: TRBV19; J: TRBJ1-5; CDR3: CASSPSRRATSNQPQHF; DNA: TGTGCCAGTAGTCCCTCCCGCAGGGCCACTAGCAATCAGCCCCAGCATTTT
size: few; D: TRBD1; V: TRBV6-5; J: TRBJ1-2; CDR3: CASRDRDRGFGGYTF; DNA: TGTGCCAGCAGAGACCGGGACAGGGGTTTTGGAGGCTACACCTTC
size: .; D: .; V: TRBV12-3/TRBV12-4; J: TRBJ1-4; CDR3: CASSGEKLFF; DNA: TGTGCCAGCAGCGGTGAAAAACTGTTTTTT
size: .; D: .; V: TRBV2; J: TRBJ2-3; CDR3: CASSVLASTDTQYF; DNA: TGTGCCAGCAGTGTCCTAGCTAGCACAGATACGCAGTATTTT
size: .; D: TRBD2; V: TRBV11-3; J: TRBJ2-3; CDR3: CASSLAPSGGPLYF; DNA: TGTGCCAGCAGCTTAGCCCCTAGCGGGGGGCCCCTATATTTT
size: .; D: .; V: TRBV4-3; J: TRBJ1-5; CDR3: CASSQDRSGTHQPQHF; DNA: TGCGCCAGCAGCCAAGATCGGTCAGGGACACATCAGCCCCAGCATTTT
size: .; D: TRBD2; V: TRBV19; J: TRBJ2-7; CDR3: CASSGTSGSLKQYF; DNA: TGTGCCAGTAGCGGGACTAGCGGGAGTCTGAAGCAGTACTTC
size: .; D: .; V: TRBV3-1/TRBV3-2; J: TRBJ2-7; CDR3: CASSQERDHYEQYF; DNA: TGTGCCAGCAGCCAAGAGCGGGACCACTACGAGCAGTACTTC
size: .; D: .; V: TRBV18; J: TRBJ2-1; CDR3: CASSPRVAENEQFF; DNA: TGTGCCAGCTCACCCCGAGTAGCGGAAAATGAGCAGTTCTTC
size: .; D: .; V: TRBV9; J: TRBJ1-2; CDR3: CASSAGNGLGYTF; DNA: TGTGCCAGCAGCGCCGGGAATGGACTAGGCTACACCTTC
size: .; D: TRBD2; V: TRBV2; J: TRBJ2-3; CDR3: CASLSTSGEYTDTQYF; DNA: TGTGCCAGCTTAAGTACTAGCGGGGAATACACAGATACGCAGTATTTT
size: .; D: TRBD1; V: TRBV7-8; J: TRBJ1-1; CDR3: CASSRGPGQGATEAFF; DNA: TGTGCCAGCAGCCGTGGTCCGGGACAGGGGGCCACTGAAGCTTTCTTT
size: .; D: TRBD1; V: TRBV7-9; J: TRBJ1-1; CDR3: CASSSTGGAVNTEAFF; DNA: TGTGCCAGCAGCTCGACAGGGGGCGCGGTTAACACTGAAGCTTTCTTT
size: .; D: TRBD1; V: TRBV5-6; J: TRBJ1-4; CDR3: CASSPPTGGRGEKLFF; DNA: TGTGCCAGCAGCCCCCCGACAGGGGGCCGGGGTGAAAAACTGTTTTTT
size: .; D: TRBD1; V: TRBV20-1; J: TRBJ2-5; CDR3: CSARTGKTQYF; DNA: TGCAGTGCCAGGACAGGAAAGACCCAGTACTTC
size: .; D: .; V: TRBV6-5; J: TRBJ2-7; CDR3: CASSYSPTNSYEQYF; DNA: TGTGCCAGCAGTTACTCCCCGACTAACTCCTACGAGCAGTACTTC
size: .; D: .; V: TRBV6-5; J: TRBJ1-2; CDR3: CASRASGESYGYTF; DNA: TGTGCCAGCAGGGCGTCAGGGGAGAGCTATGGCTACACCTTC
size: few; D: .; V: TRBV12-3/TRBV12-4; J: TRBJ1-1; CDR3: CASSLRWAEAFF; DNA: TGTGCCAGCAGTTTAAGGTGGGCAGAAGCTTTCTTT
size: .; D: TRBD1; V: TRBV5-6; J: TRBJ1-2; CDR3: CASSLRGDSLLPNYGYTF; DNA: TGTGCCAGCAGCTTGAGGGGGGACAGCCTCCTCCCTAACTATGGCTACACCTTC
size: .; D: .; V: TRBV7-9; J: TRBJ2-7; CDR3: CASRLDSLSYEQYF; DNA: TGTGCCAGCCGGCTCGACAGCTTGTCCTACGAGCAGTACTTC
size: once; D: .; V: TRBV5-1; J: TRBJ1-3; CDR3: CASSLGGQNGNTIYF; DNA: TGCGCCAGCAGCTTGGGCGGACAGAATGGAAACACCATATATTTT
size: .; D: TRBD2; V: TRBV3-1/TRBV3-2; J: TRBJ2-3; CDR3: CASSQVPASGGALRTDTQYF; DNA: TGTGCCAGCAGCCAAGTGCCGGCTAGCGGGGGGGCCCTACGCACAGATACGCAGTATTTT
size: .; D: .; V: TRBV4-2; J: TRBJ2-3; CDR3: CASSQDPRADDVRDTQYF; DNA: TGTGCCAGCAGCCAAGACCCGCGAGCGGACGACGTCCGGGATACGCAGTATTTT
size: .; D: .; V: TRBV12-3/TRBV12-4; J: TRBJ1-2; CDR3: CASSLRRDYGYTF; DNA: TGTGCCAGCAGTTTAAGACGGGACTATGGCTACACCTTC
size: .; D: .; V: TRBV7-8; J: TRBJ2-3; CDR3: CASSPMGLASTDTQYF; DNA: TGTGCCAGCAGCCCCATGGGGCTAGCGAGCACAGATACGCAGTATTTT
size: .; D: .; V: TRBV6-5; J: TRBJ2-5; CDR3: CASRPRGAETQYF; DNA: TGTGCTAGCAGACCACGTGGGGCAGAGACCCAGTACTTC
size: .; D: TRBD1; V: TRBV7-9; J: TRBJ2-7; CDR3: CASSLMGQGDSEQYF; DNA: TGTGCCAGCAGCTTAATGGGTCAGGGGGACAGCGAGCAGTACTTC
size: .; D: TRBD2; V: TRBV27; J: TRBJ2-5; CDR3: CAIGRGNQETQYF; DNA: TGTGCCATCGGGAGGGGTAACCAAGAGACCCAGTACTTC
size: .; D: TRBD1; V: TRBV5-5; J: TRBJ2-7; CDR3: CASSPTGAYEQYF; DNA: TGTGCCAGCAGCCCGACAGGGGCCTACGAGCAGTACTTC
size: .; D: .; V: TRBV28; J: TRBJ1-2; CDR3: CASSFMDRSYGYTF; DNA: TGTGCCAGCAGTTTTATGGACAGAAGTTATGGCTACACCTTC
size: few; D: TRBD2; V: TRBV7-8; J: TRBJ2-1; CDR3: CASSSSGGRVDEQFF; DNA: TGTGCCAGCAGCAGTAGCGGGGGCCGGGTCGATGAGCAGTTCTTC
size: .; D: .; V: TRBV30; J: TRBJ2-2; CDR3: CAWSVQGTGELFF; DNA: TGTGCCTGGAGTGTACAGGGTACCGGGGAGCTGTTTTTT
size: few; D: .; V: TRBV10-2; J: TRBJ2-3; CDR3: CASSELGGVTDTQYF; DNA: TGCGCCAGCAGTGAACTAGGGGGGGTCACAGATACGCAGTATTTT
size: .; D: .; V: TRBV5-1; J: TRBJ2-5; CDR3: CASSAKVGGETQYF; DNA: TGCGCCAGCAGCGCGAAGGTTGGAGGGGAGACCCAGTACTTC
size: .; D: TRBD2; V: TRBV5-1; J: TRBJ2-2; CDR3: CASSLGPVAGGYTGELFF; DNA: TGCGCCAGCAGCTTGGGCCCTGTAGCGGGGGGCTACACCGGGGAGCTGTTTTTT
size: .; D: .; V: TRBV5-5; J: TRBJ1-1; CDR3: CASSFGMLNTEAFF; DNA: TGTGCCAGCAGCTTTGGCATGCTGAACACTGAAGCTTTCTTT
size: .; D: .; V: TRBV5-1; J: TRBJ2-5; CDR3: CASSLGTPPRDLTQYF; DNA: TGCGCCAGCAGCTTGGGGACCCCCCCCCGGGACTTGACCCAGTACTTC
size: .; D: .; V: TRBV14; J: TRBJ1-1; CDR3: CASSQDLLGARTEAFF; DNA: TGTGCCAGCAGCCAAGATCTACTGGGGGCAAGGACTGAAGCTTTCTTT
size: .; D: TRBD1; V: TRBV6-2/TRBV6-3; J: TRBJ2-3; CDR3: CASSYRDRSSWGSSDTQYF; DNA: TGTGCCAGCAGTTACAGGGACAGATCTTCTTGGGGTTCCTCAGATACGCAGTATTTT
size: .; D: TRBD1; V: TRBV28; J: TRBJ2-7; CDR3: CATTPPGTGDYEQYF; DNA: TGTGCCACCACTCCCCCCGGGACAGGGGACTACGAGCAGTACTTC
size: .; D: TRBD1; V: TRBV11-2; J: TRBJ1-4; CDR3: CASSFGQGAYTNEKLFF; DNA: TGTGCCAGCAGCTTCGGGCAGGGGGCGTACACTAATGAAAAACTGTTTTTT
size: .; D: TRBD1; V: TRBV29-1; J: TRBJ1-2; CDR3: CSVEQGEGYTF; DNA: TGCAGCGTTGAACAGGGGGAAGGCTACACCTTC
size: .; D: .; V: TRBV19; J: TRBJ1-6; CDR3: CASSMRGPVNSPLHF; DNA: TGTGCCAGTAGTATGCGGGGCCCGGTAAACTCACCCCTCCACTTT
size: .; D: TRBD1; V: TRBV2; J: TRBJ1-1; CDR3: CASRKQETGLGDTEAFF; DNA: TGTGCCAGCAGGAAACAGGAGACAGGGTTGGGCGACACTGAAGCTTTCTTT
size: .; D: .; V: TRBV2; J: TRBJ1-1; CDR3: CASSLDRRWQAFF; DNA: TGTGCCAGCAGTCTAGACAGGCGGTGGCAAGCTTTCTTT
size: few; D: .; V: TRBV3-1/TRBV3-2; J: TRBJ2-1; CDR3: CASSYRQGTEQFF; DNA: TGTGCCAGCAGCTACCGTCAGGGAACCGAGCAGTTCTTC
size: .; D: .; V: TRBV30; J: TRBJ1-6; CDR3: CAWTLTGTNSPLHF; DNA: TGTGCCTGGACTCTCACAGGGACGAATTCACCCCTCCACTTT
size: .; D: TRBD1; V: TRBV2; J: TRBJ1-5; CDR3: CASSEFGGQGAGGNQPQHF; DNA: TGTGCCAGCAGTGAGTTTGGAGGACAGGGGGCGGGCGGCAATCAGCCCCAGCATTTT
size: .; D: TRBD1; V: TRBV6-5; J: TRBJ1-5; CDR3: CASSRTGEAQPQHF; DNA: TGTGCCAGCAGTAGGACAGGTGAGGCACAGCCCCAGCATTTT